The 2 T cell receptor beta chains in this list originate from one sample, sequenced in a study of regulatory T cells in long-lasting Graves disease. Relying on iRepertoire HTBI primers and Arm-PCR of CDR3 regions, the team built TCR beta libraries. One entry per CDR3 protein results from TCRdb running MiXCR on the multiplex PCR reads. The sample shows 350,000 to 450,000 distinct CDR3 sequences, over 20% of them seen only once. As to time point: persistent/refractory GD, antithyroid drugs over 5 years with positive TRAb. TCR sequences were obtained from RNA taken from PBMCs. The input for sequencing was peripheral blood mononuclear cells (PBMCs), taken when the disease was refractory, from a patient treated with antithyroid drugs. The receptors here all came from a female donor with Graves disease.

This clonotype came up many times. The genes are TRBV20-1 and TRBJ2-7, with D possibly being TRBD2 (5 bases). The CDR3 has 13 amino acids. CDR1 and CDR2 from the germline V gene are DFQATT and SNEGSKA (reference sequence). Trimming stripped 6 bases from V and 5 bases from J, with 17 bases between. Here the CDR3 reads CSALDGVFNEQYF. The CDR3, as DNA: TGCAGTGCCCTAGACGGGGTGTTCAACGAGCAGTACTTC.

Many counts were recorded for this clonotype. The chain is built from TRBV20-1 and TRBJ2-5; D may be TRBD2 (6 bases). V lost 0 bases, J lost 4 bases, and 6 bases lay in between. Per germline, CDR1 DFQATT and CDR2 SNEGSKA (reference sequence). The CDR3 has 12 residues. CDR3 coding DNA: TGCAGTGCTAGAGAGGAGGGAGAGACCCAGTACTTC. Its translation is CSAREEGETQYF.